Listed below are T cell receptor beta chains from one sample, sequenced in a study of blood T cell repertoires in COVID-19. Method: immunoSEQ multiplex PCR; TCRdb's copy keeps in-frame clones and lacks some. The sample lists a few hundred thousand clones, roughly 85% seen once, with more than 6% in the top ten. Sequenced input: peripheral blood. Receptors originate from a human donor in a cohort sampled during active COVID-19. The CDR3 runs from the conserved cysteine through the conserved F or W. D genes are given only for firm matches. A row's size may be missing; if present it is once, few, many or a size class.

cdr3_length: 15
j_call: TRBJ2-7
v_call: TRBV11-1
clone_size: -
d_call: TRBD1
cdr3_nt: TGTGCCAGCAGCTTAGTTTCGGACAGGGTCTACGAGCAGTACTTC
cdr3_aa: CASSLVSDRVYEQYF

cdr3_length: 12
j_call: TRBJ1-1
v_call: TRBV19
clone_size: many
d_call: TRBD1
cdr3_nt: TGTGCCAGTAATACAGGGGGCCCTGAAGCTTTCTTT
cdr3_aa: CASNTGGPEAFF

cdr3_length: 15
j_call: TRBJ1-1
v_call: TRBV7-8
clone_size: -
d_call: TRBD1
cdr3_nt: TGTGCCAGCAGCTTAGCGCTCGGACAGGCCACTGAAGCTTTCTTT
cdr3_aa: CASSLALGQATEAFF

cdr3_length: 11
j_call: TRBJ2-1
v_call: TRBV2
clone_size: many
d_call: -
cdr3_nt: TGTGCCAGCAGTGAAGAAGTAGGGGTTTTCTTC
cdr3_aa: CASSEEVGVFF

cdr3_length: 16
j_call: TRBJ1-1
v_call: TRBV7-6
clone_size: -
d_call: -
cdr3_nt: TGTGCCAGCAGCTTAGAGGGGTGGCCAGGGGATACTGAAGCTTTCTTT
cdr3_aa: CASSLEGWPGDTEAFF

cdr3_length: 15
j_call: TRBJ1-2
v_call: TRBV30
clone_size: -
d_call: -
cdr3_nt: TGTGCCTGGAGTGTACTCCCCGGAGGGGACTATGGCTACACCTTC
cdr3_aa: CAWSVLPGGDYGYTF

cdr3_length: 13
j_call: TRBJ1-1
v_call: TRBV30
clone_size: -
d_call: -
cdr3_nt: TGTGCCTGGAGTGTAGGAGTTAACACTGAAGCTTTCTTT
cdr3_aa: CAWSVGVNTEAFF

cdr3_length: 14
j_call: TRBJ1-5
v_call: TRBV27
clone_size: -
d_call: -
cdr3_nt: TGTGCCAGCAGATCAGGACAGTTTAATCAGCCCCAGCATTTT
cdr3_aa: CASRSGQFNQPQHF

cdr3_length: 14
j_call: TRBJ2-1
v_call: TRBV5-4
clone_size: -
d_call: -
cdr3_nt: TGTGCCAGCAGCTTGGCCTCCCCACGGAATGAGCAGTTCTTC
cdr3_aa: CASSLASPRNEQFF

cdr3_length: 15
j_call: TRBJ1-1
v_call: TRBV19
clone_size: -
d_call: TRBD1
cdr3_nt: TGTGCCAGTAGCGCAAGGGACAGGCTTATCACTGAAGCTTTCTTT
cdr3_aa: CASSARDRLITEAFF

cdr3_length: 16
j_call: TRBJ2-3
v_call: TRBV18
clone_size: -
d_call: -
cdr3_nt: TGTGCCAGCTCACCCCGGAGGGGGGGAGGCACAGATACGCAGTATTTT
cdr3_aa: CASSPRRGGGTDTQYF